Sequencing of this T cell receptor beta chain was carried out in a study of blood T cell repertoires in COVID-19. About the study: Both acute and convalescent COVID-19 samples were obtained from the United States, Italy and Spain.

CDR1 LNHDA and CDR2 SQIVND come from the germline V gene (reference sequence). The CDR3 extends over 13 amino acids. Trimming shortened V by 7 bases and J by 4 bases, and 11 bases separated the two germline ends. Participants spanned ages 18 to 89 years and resided in roughly 22 US areas. Resolution of symptoms, clearance, or two negative PCRs was present in recovered Cohort 3 donors. Original methodology: Nucleated cell counts were estimated from reference gene primer amplification. Libraries were prepared by immunoSEQ multiplex PCR; TCRdb keeps only in-frame clonotypes and omits some of them. V, J and clone size derive from that table, while D and trimming were established from the DNA sequence. Of over 400,000 clones in the sample, 70% to 90% are singletons; the top ten hold around 7.9%.

The TCR originated in a woman in her fifties or sixties who had recovered from COVID-19. The sequencing input was PBMCs or T cells enriched from blood (not recorded which). This sequence joins TRBV19 and TRBJ1-5; D gene ambiguous. The CDR3 sequence: CASNIPGNQPQHF. Here the CDR3 DNA reads TGTGCCAGTAATATCCCCGGTAATCAGCCCCAGCATTTT.